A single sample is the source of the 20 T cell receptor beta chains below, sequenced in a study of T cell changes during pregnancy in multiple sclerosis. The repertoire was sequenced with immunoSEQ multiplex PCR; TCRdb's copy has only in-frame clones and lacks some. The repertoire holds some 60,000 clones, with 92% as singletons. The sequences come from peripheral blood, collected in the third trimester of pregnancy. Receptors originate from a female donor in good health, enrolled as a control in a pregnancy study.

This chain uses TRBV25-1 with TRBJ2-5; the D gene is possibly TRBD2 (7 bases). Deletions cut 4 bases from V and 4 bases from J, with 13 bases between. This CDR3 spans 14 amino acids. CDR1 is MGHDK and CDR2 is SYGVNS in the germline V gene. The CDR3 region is CASSVRRGGETQYF. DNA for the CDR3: TGTGCCAGCAGTGTGAGGAGGGGGGGAGAGACCCAGTACTTC.

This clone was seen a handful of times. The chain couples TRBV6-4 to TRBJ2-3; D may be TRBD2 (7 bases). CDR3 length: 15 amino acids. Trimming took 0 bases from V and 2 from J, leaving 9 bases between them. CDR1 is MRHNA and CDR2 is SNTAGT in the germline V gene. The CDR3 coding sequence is TGTGCCAGCAGTGACTCCGGGGGGCCCACAGATACGCAGTATTTT. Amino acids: CASSDSGGPTDTQYF.

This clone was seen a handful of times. The CDR3 nucleotides read TGCGCCAGCAGCCAAGAATGGGGCCTCCAGGGAGGCACTGAAGCTTTCTTT. Protein sequence: CASSQEWGLQGGTEAFF. This sequence joins TRBV4-3 and TRBJ1-1; D might be TRBD1 (5 bases). Germline CDR1 LGHNA, CDR2 YSLEER. The CDR3 consists of 17 residues. Trimming removed 0 bases from V and 4 bases from J, with 18 bases in between.

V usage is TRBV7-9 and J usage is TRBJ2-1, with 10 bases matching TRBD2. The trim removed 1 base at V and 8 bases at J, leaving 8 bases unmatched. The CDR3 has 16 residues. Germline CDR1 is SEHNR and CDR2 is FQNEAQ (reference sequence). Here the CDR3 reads CASSLGLAGVGDEQFF. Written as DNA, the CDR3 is TGTGCCAGCAGCTTAGGCCTAGCGGGAGTAGGGGATGAGCAGTTCTTC. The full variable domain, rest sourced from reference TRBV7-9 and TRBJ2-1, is DTGVSQNPRHKITKRGQNVTFRCDPISEHNRLYWYRQTLGQGPEFLTYFQNEAQLEKSRLLSDRFSAERPKGSFSTLEIQRTEQGDSAMYLCASSLGLAGVGDEQFFGPGTRLTVL.

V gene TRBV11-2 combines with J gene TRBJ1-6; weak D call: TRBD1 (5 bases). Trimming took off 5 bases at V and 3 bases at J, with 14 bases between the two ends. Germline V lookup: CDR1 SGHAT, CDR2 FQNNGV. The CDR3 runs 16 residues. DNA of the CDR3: TGTGCCAGCAGCGGGGGACTTTTAGGCTATAATTCACCCCTCCACTTT. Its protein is CASSGGLLGYNSPLHF.

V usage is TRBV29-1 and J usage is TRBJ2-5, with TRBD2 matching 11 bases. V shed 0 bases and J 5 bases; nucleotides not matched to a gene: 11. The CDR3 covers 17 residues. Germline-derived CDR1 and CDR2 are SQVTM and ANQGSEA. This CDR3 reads CSVEDSGRAYSLETQYF. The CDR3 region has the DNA TGCAGCGTTGAAGATAGCGGGAGGGCCTATTCACTCGAGACCCAGTACTTC.

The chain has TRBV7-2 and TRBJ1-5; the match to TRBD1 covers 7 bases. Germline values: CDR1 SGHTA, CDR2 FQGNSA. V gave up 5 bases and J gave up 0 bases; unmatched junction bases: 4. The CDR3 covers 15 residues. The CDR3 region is CASSPGQYSNQPQHF. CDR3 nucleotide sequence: TGTGCCAGCAGCCCGGGACAGTATAGCAATCAGCCCCAGCATTTT.

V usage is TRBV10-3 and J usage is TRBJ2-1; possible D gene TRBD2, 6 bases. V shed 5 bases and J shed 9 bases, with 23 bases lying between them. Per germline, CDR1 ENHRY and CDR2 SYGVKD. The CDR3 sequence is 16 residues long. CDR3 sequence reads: CAISTGTWARDPEQFF. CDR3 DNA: TGTGCCATCAGTACCGGGACTTGGGCTAGGGACCCTGAGCAGTTCTTC.

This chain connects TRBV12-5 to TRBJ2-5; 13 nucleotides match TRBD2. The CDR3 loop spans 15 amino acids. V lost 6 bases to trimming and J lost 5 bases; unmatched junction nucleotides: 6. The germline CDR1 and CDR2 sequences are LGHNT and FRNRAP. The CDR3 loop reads CASGPPGLAGETQYF. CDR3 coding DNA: TGTGCTAGTGGCCCTCCGGGACTAGCGGGGGAGACCCAGTACTTC.

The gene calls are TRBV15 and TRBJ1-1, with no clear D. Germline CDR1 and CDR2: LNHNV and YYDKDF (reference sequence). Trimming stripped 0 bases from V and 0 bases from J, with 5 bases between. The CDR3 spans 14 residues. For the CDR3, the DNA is TGTGCCACCAGCAGAGATCATCTGAACACTGAAGCTTTCTTT. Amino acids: CATSRDHLNTEAFF. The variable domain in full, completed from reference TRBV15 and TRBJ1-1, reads DAMVIQNPRYQVTQFGKPVTLSCSQTLNHNVMYWYQQKSSQAPKLLFHYYDKDFNNEADTPDNFQSRRPNTSFCFLDIRSPGLGDTAMYLCATSRDHLNTEAFFGQGTRLTVV.

CDR3 sequence reads: CASTQNPDSAYGYTF. The DNA for the CDR3 is TGTGCCAGCACCCAGAACCCTGACTCCGCCTATGGCTACACCTTC. The rearrangement joins TRBV4-2 to TRBJ1-2; D is undetermined. The CDR3 is 15 amino acids. The ends were cut back, 7 bases at V and 4 bases at J, with 19 bases in the middle. Germline assignment: CDR1 LGHNA and CDR2 YNFKEQ.

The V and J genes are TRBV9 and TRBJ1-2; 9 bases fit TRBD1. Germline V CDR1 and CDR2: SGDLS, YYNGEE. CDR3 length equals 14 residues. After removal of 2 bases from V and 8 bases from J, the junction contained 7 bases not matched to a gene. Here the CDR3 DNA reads TGTGCCAGCAGCGTCGACAGGGGGGCTGGGGGCTACACCTTC. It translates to CASSVDRGAGGYTF.

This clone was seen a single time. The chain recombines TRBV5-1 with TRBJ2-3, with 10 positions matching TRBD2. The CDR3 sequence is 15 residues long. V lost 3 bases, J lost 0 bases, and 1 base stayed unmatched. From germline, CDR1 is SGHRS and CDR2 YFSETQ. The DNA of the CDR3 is TGCGCCAGCAGCTGGACTAGCGGTAGCACAGATACGCAGTATTTT. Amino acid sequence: CASSWTSGSTDTQYF. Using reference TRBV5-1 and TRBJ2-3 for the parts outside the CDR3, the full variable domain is KAGVTQTPRYLIKTRGQQVTLSCSPISGHRSVSWYQQTPGQGLQFLFEYFSETQRNKGNFPGRFSGRQFSNSRSEMNVSTLELGDSALYLCASSWTSGSTDTQYFGPGTRLTVL.

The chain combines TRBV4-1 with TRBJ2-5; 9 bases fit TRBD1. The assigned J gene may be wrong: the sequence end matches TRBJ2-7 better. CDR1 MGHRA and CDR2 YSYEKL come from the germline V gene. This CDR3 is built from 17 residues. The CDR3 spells CASSQDPPVGQGIEQYF. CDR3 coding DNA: TGCGCCAGCAGCCAAGATCCCCCCGTGGGACAGGGAATCGAGCAGTACTTC.

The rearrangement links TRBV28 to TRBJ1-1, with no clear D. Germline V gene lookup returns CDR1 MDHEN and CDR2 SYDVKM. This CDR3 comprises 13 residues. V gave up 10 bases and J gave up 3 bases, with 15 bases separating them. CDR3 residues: CAIGGGGYTEAFF. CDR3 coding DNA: TGTGCCATCGGAGGCGGAGGGTACACTGAAGCTTTCTTT.

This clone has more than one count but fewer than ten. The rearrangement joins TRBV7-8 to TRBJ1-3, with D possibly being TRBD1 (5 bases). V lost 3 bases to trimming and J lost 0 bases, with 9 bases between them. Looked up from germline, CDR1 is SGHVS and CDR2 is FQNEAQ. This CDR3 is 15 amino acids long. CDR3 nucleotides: TGTGCCAGCAGCTTCAGGAGGGGCTCTGGAAACACCATATATTTT. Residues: CASSFRRGSGNTIYF.

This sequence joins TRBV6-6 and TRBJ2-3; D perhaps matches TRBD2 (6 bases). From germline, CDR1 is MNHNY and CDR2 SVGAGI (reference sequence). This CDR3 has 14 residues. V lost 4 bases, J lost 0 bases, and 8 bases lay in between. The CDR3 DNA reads TGTGCCAGCAGTTTAGCGGCTAGCACAGATACGCAGTATTTT. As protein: CASSLAASTDTQYF.

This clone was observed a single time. The CDR3 DNA follows: TGTGCCAGCAGCTTAGACAGGGGGCTTAACACCGGGGAGCTGTTTTTT. It yields the protein CASSLDRGLNTGELFF. This chain connects TRBV7-2 to TRBJ2-2; TRBD1 matches at 9 bases. There are 16 residues in the CDR3. Looked up from germline, CDR1 is SGHTA and CDR2 is FQGNSA. The trim removed 1 base at V and 2 bases at J, leaving 2 bases unmatched.

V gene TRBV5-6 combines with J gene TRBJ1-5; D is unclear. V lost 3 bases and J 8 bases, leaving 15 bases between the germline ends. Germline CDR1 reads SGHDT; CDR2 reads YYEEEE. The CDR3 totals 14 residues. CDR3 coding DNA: TGTGCCAGCAGCTCCCCGACATCGCAGGAGCCCCAGCATTTT. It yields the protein CASSSPTSQEPQHF.

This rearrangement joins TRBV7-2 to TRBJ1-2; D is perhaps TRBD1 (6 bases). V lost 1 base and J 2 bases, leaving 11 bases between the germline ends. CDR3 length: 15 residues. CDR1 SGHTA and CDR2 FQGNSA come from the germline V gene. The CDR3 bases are TGTGCCAGCAGCTTAGGCGCAGGACAGAACTATGGCTACACCTTC. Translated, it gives CASSLGAGQNYGYTF.